This T cell receptor beta chain is from a study of T cell repertoires in cytomegalovirus infection. The wider study: CMV epitopes in the study were HLA-C-restricted (recently identified) and HLA-B-restricted (well studied). Based on public TCR beta signatures, there were indications of CMV infection and of a matching HLA type. General study findings and limits: Cumulated frequencies of public TCR beta families served to identify carriers of CMV plus the relevant HLA.

This clonotype was seen only a few times. What it binds is not known. Via MiXCR, TCRdb re-called the reads, giving one row per CDR3 protein. The sample includes hundreds of thousands of distinct CDR3 sequences, 30% to 35% of them seen just once. The CDR3 sequence is 14 residues long. Looked up from germline, CDR1 is SGHAT and CDR2 is FQNNGV. Trimming pared 7 bases from V and 6 bases from J, leaving 19 bases between. The chain employs TRBV11-2 and TRBJ2-7, with D perhaps TRBD1 or TRBD2 (5 bases each). The specimen comprised cultured PBMCs, sampled from culture after CMV antigen stimulation. The TCR comes from a human donor in good health (CMV status not recorded). Some clones in this sample may be carry-over from other donors' samples. The CDR3 DNA sequence: TGTGCCAGCACCAGGGACGGGAACCTTCGCGAGCAGTACTTC. Its protein is CASTRDGNLREQYF.